This passage covers 19 T cell receptor beta chains from one sample sequenced in a study of identical twins. MiXCR was run by TCRdb on the 5' RACE reads, yielding one entry per CDR3 protein. The table lists 650,000 to 750,000 distinct CDR3 sequences, approximately 22% of them singletons. Another study also made use of these data, one on T cells expressing NK-cell markers.

The sequencing sample was made of PBMCs. The source of these receptors is a woman under 30 in good health.

This clonotype was detected a few times. This sequence joins TRBV12-3 or TRBV12-4 and TRBJ1-2; D uncertain. V lost 7 bases and J 2 bases, leaving 20 bases between the germline ends. The CDR3 sequence is 16 residues long. The chain's CDR3 is CASTLEGSASNYGYTF. Written as DNA, the CDR3 is TGTGCCAGCACCTTGGAGGGATCGGCCTCAAACTATGGCTACACCTTC.

There are a few counts of this clonotype. This sequence joins TRBV27 and TRBJ2-3; tentative D call: TRBD2 (5 bases). Trimming removed 2 bases at V and 2 bases at J, with 8 bases between. Germline CDR1 is MNHEY and CDR2 is SMNVEV (reference sequence). The CDR3 runs 14 residues. The CDR3 spells CASSLLGNTDTQYF. The CDR3 DNA sequence: TGTGCCAGCAGTTTACTCGGGAACACAGATACGCAGTATTTT.

CDR3 in amino acids: CASSLGSEYSNQPQHF. The CDR3 bases are TGTGCCAGCAGCTTAGGGTCGGAATATAGCAATCAGCCCCAGCATTTT. This sequence joins TRBV7-9 and TRBJ1-5; D call uncertain. V lost 1 base and J 0 bases, leaving 10 bases between the germline ends. The CDR3 loop spans 16 amino acids. CDR1 is SEHNR, CDR2 FQNEAQ, per germline (reference sequence).

The V call is TRBV7-2, the J call TRBJ2-5; TRBD2 matches 12 bases. This CDR3 contains 15 residues. The ends lost 4 bases at V and 5 bases at J; junction bases unmatched: 5. Per the germline V gene, CDR1 is SGHTA and CDR2 is FQGNSA. This chain's CDR3 is CASSSRLAGEETQYF. DNA for the CDR3: TGTGCCAGCAGCTCCCGACTAGCGGGAGAGGAGACCCAGTACTTC. Full variable domain (rest looked up from reference TRBV7-2 and TRBJ2-5): GAGVSQSPSNKVTEKGKDVELRCDPISGHTALYWYRQSLGQGLEFLIYFQGNSAPDKSGLPSDRFSAERTGGSVSTLTIQRTQQEDSAVYLCASSSRLAGEETQYFGPGTRLLVL.

This clonotype was detected only a few times. CDR3 bases: TGTGCCAGCAGCCAAGCCTGGACGATCATCCCCGGGGAGACCCAGTACTTC. Amino acids: CASSQAWTIIPGETQYF. The chain has TRBV3-1 and TRBJ2-5; no clear D gene. CDR3 length equals 17 residues. The germline gives CDR1 LGHDT, CDR2 YNNKEL (reference sequence). The V gene lost 1 base and the J gene lost 5 bases, with 20 bases spanning the gap.

The rearrangement links TRBV5-5 to TRBJ2-1; 12 bases line up with TRBD2. The CDR3 length is 15 residues. V lost 5 bases to trimming and J lost 5 bases; unmatched junction nucleotides: 5. Germline V gene lookup returns CDR1 SGHKS and CDR2 YYEKEE (reference sequence). CDR3 in amino acids: CASRTSGGGNNEQFF. CDR3 DNA: TGTGCCAGCAGGACTAGCGGGGGTGGGAACAATGAGCAGTTCTTC.

This clonotype has just a few counts. V usage is TRBV6-1 and J usage is TRBJ1-2, with a tentative D call TRBD1 (5 bases). This CDR3 spans 15 amino acids. Deletions cut 5 bases from V and 7 bases from J, with 20 bases between. Germline V gene sequence: CDR1 MNHNS, CDR2 SASEGT. The CDR3 loop reads CASSPLGGGPSGYTF. The CDR3 DNA follows: TGTGCCAGCAGTCCCCTCGGGGGGGGACCCAGTGGCTACACCTTC.

This clonotype was picked up one time. This rearrangement joins TRBV7-2 to TRBJ2-7; weak D call: TRBD2 (6 bases). CDR3 length equals 15 residues. Germline V gene lookup returns CDR1 SGHTA and CDR2 FQGNSA. The V and J ends lost 4 bases and 1 base respectively, with 14 bases between them. DNA for the CDR3: TGTGCCAGCAGCTACGCCTCCGCGGGATCCTACGAGCAGTACTTC. Its translation: CASSYASAGSYEQYF.

The chain carries TRBV9 and TRBJ2-7, with D possibly called TRBD1 or TRBD2 (5 bases each). The CDR3 loop spans 14 amino acids. Trimming shortened V by 3 bases and J by 3 bases, and 13 bases separated the two germline ends. CDR1 is SGDLS and CDR2 is YYNGEE in the germline V gene. CDR3 in DNA: TGTGCCAGCAGCGAGAGGGACGGGGACTACGAGCAGTACTTC. This gives the protein CASSERDGDYEQYF.

There are many counts of this clonotype. The chain employs TRBV6-5 and TRBJ1-5; no firm D call. Per the germline V gene, CDR1 is MNHEY and CDR2 is SVGAGI. This CDR3 spans 13 amino acids. The V gene lost 0 bases and the J gene lost 6 bases, with 6 bases spanning the gap. The CDR3 spells CASSYSRVQPQHF. In DNA, the CDR3 is TGTGCCAGCAGTTACTCGAGGGTTCAGCCCCAGCATTTT.

The chain recombines TRBV7-2 with TRBJ1-1; no clear D gene. V dropped 6 bases and J dropped 2 bases, with 10 bases sitting between them. The CDR3 consists of 13 residues. Germline CDR1 is SGHTA and CDR2 is FQGNSA. As DNA, the CDR3 is TGTGCCAGCAGTATACAGAGTAACACTGAAGCTTTCTTT. Translated: CASSIQSNTEAFF.

This clonotype was counted between two and nine times. The chain links TRBV29-1 to TRBJ2-1; D call uncertain. V was pared by 3 bases and J by 4 bases, with 10 bases between. From germline, CDR1 is SQVTM and CDR2 ANQGSEA. There are 13 residues in the CDR3. The CDR3 here is CSVDDQIYNEQFF. The CDR3 DNA sequence: TGCAGCGTTGATGACCAGATTTACAATGAGCAGTTCTTC.

This clonotype has just a few counts. This chain uses TRBV20-1 with TRBJ2-5; the match to TRBD2 covers 12 bases. Germline V gene lookup returns CDR1 DFQATT and CDR2 SNEGSKA (reference sequence). The length of the CDR3 is 19 residues. J was trimmed by 2 bases and V by 3 bases; bases with no gene match: 16. The CDR3 region is CSASKRETSGRRGQETQYF. The DNA of the CDR3 is TGCAGTGCTAGCAAACGGGAGACTAGCGGGAGAAGGGGACAAGAGACCCAGTACTTC.

This sequence joins TRBV15 and TRBJ2-5; 8 nucleotides line up with TRBD1. This CDR3 has 16 residues. CDR1 LNHNV and CDR2 YYDKDF come from the germline V gene (reference sequence). J was trimmed by 2 bases and V by 2 bases; bases with no gene match: 7. CDR3: CATSRLQGGRQETQYF. The DNA of the CDR3 is TGTGCCACCAGCAGATTACAGGGGGGAAGGCAAGAGACCCAGTACTTC.

The V gene is TRBV7-8, the J gene TRBJ2-1, with 7 bases fitting TRBD2. With V trimmed by 2 bases and J by 8 bases, 6 bases remained unmatched. Germline V lookup: CDR1 SGHVS, CDR2 FQNEAQ. The CDR3 loop spans 14 amino acids. DNA for the CDR3: TGTGCCAGCAGCTTACGAGCGGGAAAAGATGAGCAGTTCTTC. Protein product: CASSLRAGKDEQFF.

The chain has TRBV6-1 and TRBJ1-2, with TRBD1 matching over 9 bases. Looked up from germline, CDR1 is MNHNS and CDR2 is SASEGT. This CDR3 contains 16 residues. The trim removed 6 bases at V and 8 bases at J, leaving 16 bases unmatched. CDR3 in amino acids: CASRGQGTVGGGGYTF. The CDR3 DNA is TGTGCCAGCAGAGGACAGGGGACAGTCGGTGGGGGCGGCTACACCTTC.

The rearrangement uses TRBV6-5 and TRBJ2-7, with D perhaps matching TRBD2 (6 bases). The germline V gene encodes CDR1 MNHEY and CDR2 SVGAGI. V was pared by 3 bases and J by 5 bases, with 14 bases between. The CDR3 spans 14 residues. The chain's CDR3 is CASSYGGTEDEQYF. CDR3 nucleotides: TGTGCCAGCAGTTATGGAGGGACTGAAGACGAGCAGTACTTC.

This sequence joins TRBV5-1 and TRBJ2-5, with 10 bases matching TRBD2. Germline V gives CDR1 SGHRS, CDR2 YFSETQ. Losses at the gene ends were 5 bases for V and 0 bases for J; bases not matched to a gene: 4. The CDR3 totals 15 residues. The CDR3 protein is CASRASGGYQETQYF. CDR3 bases: TGCGCCAGCAGGGCTAGCGGGGGATACCAAGAGACCCAGTACTTC. The full variable domain, in which reference TRBV5-1 and TRBJ2-5 provide the parts outside the CDR3, is KAGVTQTPRYLIKTRGQQVTLSCSPISGHRSVSWYQQTPGQGLQFLFEYFSETQRNKGNFPGRFSGRQFSNSRSEMNVSTLELGDSALYLCASRASGGYQETQYFGPGTRLLVL.

This clonotype was seen a few times. The chain carries TRBV29-1 and TRBJ1-1, with D maybe TRBD1 (6 bases). Trimming took 1 base from V and 6 from J, leaving 12 bases between them. The CDR3 runs to 13 residues. Germline V gives CDR1 SQVTM, CDR2 ANQGSEA. The DNA for the CDR3 is TGCAGCGTTGAAGGGACAGCTTCCCCTGAAGCTTTCTTT. This codes for CSVEGTASPEAFF.